This T cell receptor (beta chain) originates from a study of T cell responses to AZD1222 COVID-19 vaccine. Sequenced by immunoSEQ multiplex PCR; TCRdb stores in-frame clones only, minus some. The sample includes approximately 180,000 clones, roughly 91% seen only once; the top ten take about 1%. Study-level results: Donors were largely white British and mainly female; clonal diversity was possibly underestimated. In all cases, repertoires were sampled only after the peak T cell response. Close to half of spike-specific TCRs reportedly recognize unmutated variant regions.

Of note for this clone: What it binds is not known.

The CDR3 totals 15 residues. Trimming pared 4 bases from V and 0 bases from J, leaving 10 bases between. Per germline, CDR1 MNHEY and CDR2 SVGEGT. The specimen was peripheral blood, collected 28 days after the second dose of the MenACWY control vaccine. The receptor was isolated from an adult who received the MenACWY meningococcal vaccine as a control. The rearrangement links TRBV6-2 or TRBV6-3 to TRBJ1-5; D may be TRBD1 (5 bases). CDR3 sequence reads: CASSSTGHSNQPQHF. In DNA form, the CDR3 reads TGTGCCAGCAGTTCCACAGGACATAGCAATCAGCCCCAGCATTTT.